Listed here are 26 T cell receptor beta chains from one sample, sequenced in a study of T cells in localized non-small cell lung cancer. Method: immunoSEQ multiplex PCR; TCRdb's copy keeps in-frame clones and lacks some. The sample holds roughly 36,000 clones, roughly 83% seen once. The specimen was PBMCs, collected before any cancer treatment. The receptors were sampled from a woman aged 35 to 70 with stage II squamous cell lung carcinoma.

This clone was counted between two and nine times. The V and J genes are TRBV18 and TRBJ1-1; no definite D call. The CDR3 has 15 amino acids. CDR1 is KGHSH, CDR2 LQKENI, per germline. Trimming stripped 6 bases from V and 2 bases from J, with 16 bases between. The CDR3, as DNA: TGTGCCAGCTCCCCCGGTCTTGATACCAACACTGAAGCTTTCTTT. Its translation is CASSPGLDTNTEAFF.

This rearrangement joins TRBV7-9 to TRBJ2-2, with TRBD1 as a possible D gene (5 bases). Trimming shortened V by 5 bases and J by 8 bases, and 21 bases separated the two germline ends. The CDR3 covers 16 residues. Germline loops: CDR1 SEHNR, CDR2 FQNEAQ (reference sequence). The CDR3 spells CASSHYQGQRTGELFF. Here the CDR3 DNA reads TGTGCCAGCAGCCATTACCAGGGCCAAAGGACGGGGGAGCTGTTTTTT.

The chain has TRBV7-2 and TRBJ2-7; D might be TRBD2 (7 bases). V lost 1 base and J lost 6, with 10 bases in between. Looked up from germline, CDR1 is SGHTA and CDR2 is FQGNSA. This CDR3 comprises 13 residues. CDR3 residues: CASSLGAGAEQYF. CDR3 coding DNA: TGTGCCAGCAGCTTAGGTGCGGGGGCCGAGCAGTACTTC.

This chain joins TRBV5-1 and TRBJ2-6; 13 bases agree with TRBD2. The germline V gene encodes CDR1 SGHRS and CDR2 YFSETQ. J was trimmed by 2 bases and V by 0 bases; bases with no gene match: 5. This CDR3 comprises 19 residues. The CDR3 loop reads CASSLARGLAGAGANVLTF. The CDR3 coding sequence is TGCGCCAGCAGCTTGGCCAGAGGACTAGCGGGAGCTGGGGCCAACGTCCTGACTTTC.

This chain uses TRBV7-8 with TRBJ2-2; 10 nucleotides agree with TRBD2. CDR1 SGHVS and CDR2 FQNEAQ come from the germline V gene. Losses at the gene ends were 2 bases for V and 5 bases for J; bases not matched to a gene: 2. This CDR3 is built from 15 residues. CDR3 DNA sequence: TGTGCCAGCAGCTTACTACTAGCGGGAACCGGGGAGCTGTTTTTT. Translation: CASSLLLAGTGELFF.

The CDR3 is CASSLVGGSGSNEQFF. CDR3 sequence (DNA): TGTGCCAGCAGCTTAGTGGGCGGAAGTGGAAGCAATGAGCAGTTCTTC. The chain carries TRBV7-9 and TRBJ2-1; D ambiguous. The ends were cut back, 1 base at V and 6 bases at J, with 16 bases in the middle. Looked up from germline, CDR1 is SEHNR and CDR2 is FQNEAQ (reference sequence). The CDR3 has 16 amino acids.

This chain uses TRBV7-9 with TRBJ2-5, with a tentative D call TRBD1 (6 bases). Germline V gene lookup returns CDR1 SEHNR and CDR2 FQNEAQ (reference sequence). The CDR3 totals 15 residues. The V gene lost 5 bases and the J gene lost 1 base, with 14 bases spanning the gap. CDR3: CASSPPGHLQETQYF. In DNA form, the CDR3 reads TGTGCCAGCAGCCCACCGGGACACCTCCAAGAGACCCAGTACTTC.

The V call is TRBV7-8, the J call TRBJ1-4; 8 bases match TRBD1. Trimming cost V 4 bases and J 0 bases; bases outside gene matches: 10. CDR1 and CDR2 from the germline V gene are SGHVS and FQNEAQ. This CDR3 is 18 amino acids long. CDR3 in amino acids: CASSSDRGITTTNEKLFF. The CDR3, as DNA: TGTGCCAGCAGCTCCGACAGGGGCATTACAACAACTAATGAAAAACTGTTTTTT.

This chain links TRBV7-2 with TRBJ2-7; TRBD1 matches 7 bases. The germline V gene encodes CDR1 SGHTA and CDR2 FQGNSA. V gave up 2 bases and J gave up 2 bases; unmatched junction bases: 3. The CDR3 spans 14 residues. CDR3: CASSLNQGAYEQYF. CDR3 nucleotides: TGTGCCAGCAGCTTAAACCAGGGGGCCTACGAGCAGTACTTC.

This chain uses TRBV7-3 with TRBJ2-7; perhaps TRBD1 as D (6 bases). CDR3 length equals 13 residues. V lost 3 bases to trimming and J lost 6 bases, with 12 bases between them. CDR1 and CDR2 (germline): SGHTA, FQGTGA. CDR3 sequence: CASSLTGRGEQYF. In DNA form, the CDR3 reads TGTGCCAGCAGCTTGACAGGCCGGGGCGAGCAGTACTTC. The whole variable domain, remainder taken from reference TRBV7-3 and TRBJ2-7, is GAGVSQTPSNKVTEKGKYVELRCDPISGHTALYWYRQSLGQGPEFLIYFQGTGAADDSGLPNDRFFAVRPEGSVSTLKIQRTERGDSAVYLCASSLTGRGEQYFGPGTRLTVT.

Note on this clone: The junction departs from germline at one end; a sequencing error may be responsible. The CDR3 DNA reads TGTGCCAGCAGCTACCGGGACACACCCTACGAGCAGTACTTC. It codes for CASSYRDTPYEQYF. The chain is built from TRBV5-3 and TRBJ2-7, with D tentatively TRBD1 (6 bases). TRBV5-3 falls under the ORF class, with uncertain function. This CDR3 comprises 14 residues.

Points on this clone: The junction does not match germline at one end; this may be a read error. The chain employs TRBV27 and TRBJ2-7; no firm D call. This CDR3 is built from 12 residues. Per germline, CDR1 MNHEY and CDR2 SMNVEV (reference sequence). The CDR3 bases are TGTGCCAGCAGTAACCCCGGCAGGCCTTGGGACTTC. It yields the protein CASSNPGRPWDF.

The rearrangement links TRBV28 to TRBJ2-1; D remains unclear. The V gene lost 7 bases and the J gene lost 9 bases, with 10 bases spanning the gap. CDR3 length equals 11 residues. Germline V gives CDR1 MDHEN, CDR2 SYDVKM. This CDR3 is CASKNWGEQFF. CDR3 DNA: TGTGCCAGCAAAAATTGGGGTGAGCAGTTCTTC.

The CDR3 protein is CASYNGAGANTEAFF. For the CDR3, the DNA is TGTGCCAGTTATAATGGGGCAGGGGCGAACACTGAAGCTTTCTTT. V and J are TRBV28 and TRBJ1-1, with D perhaps TRBD1 (6 bases). The CDR3 is 15 residues long. Germline assignment: CDR1 MDHEN and CDR2 SYDVKM. V lost 9 bases, J lost 1 base, and 18 bases lay in between.

Relative to its sample, this clone is medium-sized. The rearrangement joins TRBV6-1 to TRBJ2-1, with D unclear. Trimming pared 3 bases from V and 1 base from J, leaving 10 bases between. CDR1 is MNHNS, CDR2 SASEGT, per germline. The CDR3 is 15 amino acids. The CDR3 spells CASSDSWGSYNEQFF. The DNA of the CDR3 is TGTGCCAGCAGTGATTCGTGGGGTTCCTACAATGAGCAGTTCTTC.

The CDR3 region is CASSLGEPGQPQHF. CDR3 DNA sequence: TGCGCCAGCAGCTTGGGGGAGCCGGGACAGCCCCAGCATTTT. The V gene is TRBV5-1, the J gene TRBJ1-5; D call uncertain. This CDR3 contains 14 residues. Germline lookup yields CDR1 SGHRS and CDR2 YFSETQ. V lost 0 bases and J 7 bases, leaving 11 bases between the germline ends.

The chain employs TRBV6-5 and TRBJ2-7, with TRBD2 as a possible D gene (6 bases). With 5 bases removed from V and 7 bases from J, the gap between germline ends came to 12 bases. The CDR3 is 12 residues long. Germline CDR1 MNHEY, CDR2 SVGAGI. The CDR3, as DNA: TGTGCCAGCAGTCCCGGAGGGGAGGAGCAGTACTTC. This codes for CASSPGGEEQYF.

The V and J genes are TRBV6-5 and TRBJ1-1; 11 nucleotides align to TRBD1. The CDR3 loop spans 15 amino acids. J was trimmed by 1 base and V by 6 bases; bases with no gene match: 4. The V gene's germline CDR1 is MNHEY and CDR2 SVGAGI. The CDR3 here is CASSPGTGGNTEAFF. The CDR3 region has the DNA TGTGCCAGCAGCCCAGGGACAGGGGGGAACACTGAAGCTTTCTTT.

The chain carries TRBV19 and TRBJ2-3; TRBD2 matches 8 bases. J gave up 0 bases and V 0 bases, and 11 bases lay outside the gene matches. Germline loops: CDR1 LNHDA, CDR2 SQIVND (reference sequence). CDR3 length: 19 residues. CDR3 loop: CASSIEDAGGNSSTDTQYF. CDR3 nucleotides: TGTGCCAGTAGTATAGAAGATGCGGGGGGCAACTCTAGCACAGATACGCAGTATTTT.

The V call is TRBV6-5, the J call TRBJ2-7; TRBD2 matches 11 bases. Germline CDR1 and CDR2: MNHEY and SVGAGI. The CDR3 has 15 amino acids. Trimming removed 5 bases from V and 4 bases from J; junction bases left unmatched: 7. The CDR3 loop reads CASSGLAGGFYEQYF. The CDR3 nucleotides read TGTGCCAGCAGTGGCCTAGCGGGAGGCTTTTACGAGCAGTACTTC.

The rearrangement joins TRBV4-1 to TRBJ2-3; D not certain. This CDR3 spans 15 amino acids. Trimming took off 0 bases at V and 2 bases at J, with 9 bases between the two ends. Germline CDR1 reads MGHRA; CDR2 reads YSYEKL. CDR3 bases: TGCGCCAGCAGCCAAGAACGGCGGCACACAGATACGCAGTATTTT. It yields the protein CASSQERRHTDTQYF.

The chain links TRBV7-8 to TRBJ2-7, with TRBD2 as a possible D gene (6 bases). The CDR3 contains 15 residues. V was cut by 0 bases and J by 6 bases, with 15 bases left in between. Germline V gene lookup returns CDR1 SGHVS and CDR2 FQNEAQ. The CDR3 nucleotides read TGTGCCAGCAGCTTAGCGCATCCACTGGGGGGCGAGCAGTACTTC. As protein: CASSLAHPLGGEQYF.

This clone is a singleton in its sample. The chain joins TRBV11-3 to TRBJ2-2; D unresolved. This CDR3 region has 13 residues. Trimming pared 1 base from V and 4 bases from J, leaving 4 bases between. Germline V gives CDR1 SGHNT, CDR2 YENEEA. CDR3 region: CASSLGSTGELFF. In DNA form, the CDR3 reads TGTGCCAGCAGCTTAGGGTCCACCGGGGAGCTGTTTTTT.

The rearrangement uses TRBV5-1 and TRBJ2-3; D assignment may be TRBD1 or TRBD2 (5 bases each). V shed 4 bases and J shed 2 bases, with 14 bases lying between them. Germline-derived CDR1 and CDR2 are SGHRS and YFSETQ. The CDR3 sequence is 15 residues long. CDR3 region: CASSAGTANTDTQYF. CDR3 DNA: TGCGCCAGCAGCGCCGGGACGGCGAACACAGATACGCAGTATTTT. Complete variable domain (other parts from reference TRBV5-1 and TRBJ2-3): KAGVTQTPRYLIKTRGQQVTLSCSPISGHRSVSWYQQTPGQGLQFLFEYFSETQRNKGNFPGRFSGRQFSNSRSEMNVSTLELGDSALYLCASSAGTANTDTQYFGPGTRLTVL.

The V and J genes are TRBV7-6 and TRBJ1-3; a possible D gene is TRBD1 (6 bases). The length of the CDR3 is 17 residues. The germline CDR1 and CDR2 sequences are SGHVS and FNYEAQ. The V and J ends lost 5 bases and 2 bases respectively, with 19 bases between them. CDR3 protein: CASSPRGGGKAGNTIYF. The CDR3 DNA reads TGTGCCAGCAGCCCACGAGGGGGGGGGAAGGCTGGAAACACCATATATTTT.

This clone was seen a few times. This chain joins TRBV5-1 and TRBJ2-7, with 9 positions matching TRBD1. V trimming: 2 bases; J trimming: 2 bases; junction bases outside the gene matches: 8. The CDR3 is 16 residues long. Germline lookup yields CDR1 SGHRS and CDR2 YFSETQ. CDR3 protein: CASSFLGQGTAYEQYF. The CDR3 nucleotides are TGCGCCAGCAGCTTCTTGGGACAGGGAACGGCCTACGAGCAGTACTTC.